This TCR beta chain was documented in a study of cytomegalovirus exposure and HLA in healthy donors. Comment on this clone: Its antigen is undetermined.

V was pared by 0 bases and J by 1 base, with 13 bases between. This CDR3 is 16 amino acids long. Germline lookup yields CDR1 SGHDT and CDR2 YYEEEE. Study observations and caveats: Cytomegalovirus status, reportedly, was diagnosed with high specificity and sensitivity by the classifier.

The PCR was carried out with 60 Vbeta primers and 13 Jbeta primers. Profiled with immunoSEQ multiplex PCR; TCRdb holds only in-frame clones, not every one. Among around 200,000 clones listed, 70% to 85% were seen once. At sampling all donors were nominally healthy, likely with unrecorded immune exposures. This TCR was recovered from a man between 45 and 60 years old in good health and CMV-seronegative. Sequencing used PBMCs. The V gene is TRBV5-6, the J gene TRBJ1-2; unclear D gene. This CDR3 is CASSLGASPVNYGYTF. The CDR3 bases are TGTGCCAGCAGCTTGGGGGCCTCGCCAGTTAACTATGGCTACACCTTC.